In this sample, the clone carrying this T cell receptor (beta chain) turned up many times. The entry originates in a study of T cells after yellow fever vaccination. The TCR cDNA carried a universal primer site and UMIs from 5'RACE template switching. TCRdb itself ran the 5' RACE reads through MiXCR, one entry per CDR3 protein. Among hundreds of thousands of distinct CDR3 sequences listed, 8.7% were seen once. This CDR3 contains 13 residues. The germline gives CDR1 SGHTA, CDR2 FQGNSA. V lost 7 bases to trimming and J lost 3 bases; unmatched junction nucleotides: 5. This sequence originates from a man aged 18 to 30 who received the YFV17D yellow fever vaccine. V usage is TRBV7-2 and J usage is TRBJ2-7, with TRBD1 identical over 8 bases. This material consisted of PBMCs, taken on the day of the first yellow fever vaccination. This chain's CDR3 is CASNIDRGYEQYF. In DNA form, the CDR3 reads TGTGCCAGCAATATAGACAGGGGCTACGAGCAGTACTTC.